Shown below are 22 T cell receptor beta chains from a single sample sequenced in a study of OX40 agonist ivuxolimab in advanced cancers. Only in-frame clones appear in the TCRdb table, and some are missing; sequencing was by immunoSEQ multiplex PCR. This sample has tens of thousands of clones, with around 84% found just once. This specimen consisted of CD4+ or CD8+ T cells sorted from blood, obtained in a trial of the OX40 agonist ivuxolimab. Receptors originate from an adult with an advanced solid tumor such as melanoma, head and neck, liver or kidney cancer.

This rearrangement joins TRBV6-5 to TRBJ1-1; perhaps TRBD1 as D (6 bases). V shed 6 bases and J shed 1 base, with 12 bases lying between them. The CDR3 length is 14 residues. Per germline, CDR1 MNHEY and CDR2 SVGAGI. CDR3 sequence reads: CASSPKGGNTEAFF. The CDR3 DNA reads as TGTGCCAGCAGCCCTAAGGGGGGGAACACTGAAGCTTTCTTT.

This chain links TRBV11-3 with TRBJ1-5; D uncertain. CDR1 is SGHNT and CDR2 is YENEEA in the germline V gene. The CDR3 runs to 14 residues. V was cut by 5 bases and J by 1 base, with 9 bases left in between. CDR3 nucleotides: TGTGCCAGCAGCCCTAGTGGGAGCAATCAGCCCCAGCATTTT. It specifies CASSPSGSNQPQHF.

The rearrangement links TRBV4-2 to TRBJ2-4, with TRBD1 matching over 9 bases. The ends lost 0 bases at V and 5 bases at J; junction bases unmatched: 5. CDR1 and CDR2 from the germline V gene are LGHNA and YNFKEQ. The CDR3 sequence is 16 residues long. The CDR3 bases are TGTGCCAGCAGCCAAGAATGGGACAGGGACCAAAACATTCAGTACTTC. Protein product: CASSQEWDRDQNIQYF.

V gene TRBV7-8 combines with J gene TRBJ1-1; D uncertain. From germline, CDR1 is SGHVS and CDR2 FQNEAQ. V shed 2 bases and J shed 6 bases, with 13 bases lying between them. The CDR3 length is 14 residues. CDR3 in amino acids: CASSLWGESAEAFF. The CDR3 DNA reads TGTGCCAGCAGCTTATGGGGAGAAAGCGCTGAAGCTTTCTTT.

This clone came up once. The chain links TRBV2 to TRBJ2-1, with 9 positions matching TRBD1. The junction had 4 bases not matched to a gene; V was cut back by 6 bases and J by 1 base. The germline gives CDR1 SNHLY, CDR2 FYNNEI. The length of the CDR3 is 15 residues. For the CDR3, the DNA is TGTGCCAGCAGCCGGACAGGGGATTCCTACAATGAGCAGTTCTTC. This encodes CASSRTGDSYNEQFF.

The table lists this clone with a count of one. CDR3 DNA sequence: TGTGCCAGCAGCTCTCGACAGGGGGCATTGAACACTGAAGCTTTCTTT. This codes for CASSSRQGALNTEAFF. The rearrangement links TRBV5-6 to TRBJ1-1; TRBD1 matches at 10 bases. Germline CDR1 SGHDT, CDR2 YYEEEE. V lost 3 bases, J lost 0 bases, and 5 bases stayed unmatched. This CDR3 region has 16 residues.

The gene calls are TRBV7-9 and TRBJ2-7, with D possibly matching TRBD2 (6 bases). CDR3 length: 16 residues. Germline CDR1 SEHNR, CDR2 FQNEAQ (reference sequence). Trimming left V 5 bases short and J 5 bases short, with 22 bases between. CDR3 region: CASSAWTSREKHEQYF. In DNA form, the CDR3 reads TGTGCCAGCAGCGCTTGGACTTCCCGGGAGAAACACGAGCAGTACTTC.

V is TRBV19 and J is TRBJ2-2, with 7 bases that match TRBD2. In germline, CDR1 is LNHDA, CDR2 SQIVND (reference sequence). The CDR3 totals 15 residues. The V gene end was trimmed by 10 bases and the J gene end by 0 bases; junction bases not matched to a gene: 8. The CDR3 DNA sequence: TGTGCCACTACGGGAGGCTGGGCGAACACCGGGGAGCTGTTTTTT. Encoded protein: CATTGGWANTGELFF.

The table lists this clone with a count of one. This rearrangement joins TRBV5-1 to TRBJ2-3; TRBD1 or TRBD2 may be the D gene (5 bases each). The CDR3 length is 15 residues. Between the trimmed V and J ends, which lost 4 bases and 0 bases, there was a span of 12 bases. The germline V gene has CDR1 SGHRS and CDR2 YFSETQ. The CDR3 nucleotides are TGCGCCAGCAGCGGCCGGGACCCAAGCACAGATACGCAGTATTTT. This sequence encodes CASSGRDPSTDTQYF.

The chain combines TRBV7-9 with TRBJ1-2, with D uncertain. The CDR3 totals 12 residues. Trimming took off 6 bases at V and 5 bases at J, with 10 bases between the two ends. The germline CDR1 and CDR2 sequences are SEHNR and FQNEAQ (reference sequence). CDR3 bases: TGTGCCAGCAGTTATGACTCGTATGGCTACACCTTC. As protein: CASSYDSYGYTF. The entire variable domain, with the rest obtained from reference TRBV7-9 and TRBJ1-2, is as follows: DTGVSQNPRHKITKRGQNVTFRCDPISEHNRLYWYRQTLGQGPEFLTYFQNEAQLEKSRLLSDRFSAERPKGSFSTLEIQRTEQGDSAMYLCASSYDSYGYTFGSGTRLTVV.

The V and J genes are TRBV4-1 and TRBJ2-7; tentatively, D is TRBD1 (6 bases). Germline-derived CDR1 and CDR2 are MGHRA and YSYEKL. Trimming shortened V by 1 base and J by 3 bases, and 13 bases separated the two germline ends. This CDR3 spans 15 amino acids. CDR3 sequence reads: CASSQVPGQHYEQYF. CDR3 nucleotide sequence: TGCGCCAGCAGCCAAGTACCTGGACAGCACTACGAGCAGTACTTC.

This chain uses TRBV6-1 with TRBJ2-5; a possible D gene is TRBD1 (5 bases). This CDR3 is 15 amino acids long. Germline V gives CDR1 MNHNS, CDR2 SASEGT. V gave up 4 bases and J gave up 1 base, with 13 bases separating them. This CDR3 is CASSVGATVQETQYF. The CDR3 DNA follows: TGTGCCAGCAGTGTTGGGGCGACGGTCCAAGAGACCCAGTACTTC.

The chain joins TRBV6-5 to TRBJ1-1; D is ambiguous. Trimming stripped 7 bases from V and 7 bases from J, with 13 bases between. The CDR3 consists of 12 residues. The germline V gene has CDR1 MNHEY and CDR2 SVGAGI. The CDR3 bases are TGTGCCAGCACACGGGGAGGCGGTGAAGCTTTCTTT. Encoded protein: CASTRGGGEAFF.

This chain connects TRBV5-6 to TRBJ2-3; 11 bases agree with TRBD2. The CDR3 runs 16 residues. V dropped 2 bases and J dropped 5; count of bases not matched to a gene: 7. In germline, CDR1 is SGHDT, CDR2 YYEEEE. CDR3 nucleotide sequence: TGTGCCAGCAGCTTAAGAACTAGCGGGAGAAAAGATACGCAGTATTTT. This sequence encodes CASSLRTSGRKDTQYF. Combining the CDR3 with reference TRBV5-6 and TRBJ2-3 gives the whole variable domain DAGVTQSPTHLIKTRGQQVTLRCSPKSGHDTVSWYQQALGQGPQFIFQYYEEEERQRGNFPDRFSGHQFPNYSSELNVNALLLGDSALYLCASSLRTSGRKDTQYFGPGTRLTVL.

This clone occurred a few times. V gene TRBV6-6 combines with J gene TRBJ1-1; D unclear. CDR1 and CDR2 from the germline V gene are MNHNY and SVGAGI (reference sequence). The V gene lost 5 bases and the J gene lost 5 bases, with 12 bases spanning the gap. This CDR3 has 13 residues. The DNA for the CDR3 is TGTGCCAGCAGTAAACTCGGGGAAACTGAAGCTTTCTTT. The encoded protein is CASSKLGETEAFF.

CDR3 amino acids: CASSLNRGDTQYF. CDR3 nucleotide sequence: TGCGCCAGCAGCTTAAACCGGGGAGATACGCAGTATTTT. The gene calls are TRBV5-1 and TRBJ2-3; perhaps TRBD2 as D (5 bases). This CDR3 has 13 residues. Germline V gene sequence: CDR1 SGHRS, CDR2 YFSETQ. V was pared by 2 bases and J by 5 bases, with 9 bases between.

The chain recombines TRBV7-9 with TRBJ2-5, with D possibly matching TRBD2 (5 bases). Between the trimmed V and J ends, which lost 5 bases and 2 bases, there was a span of 18 bases. CDR1 and CDR2 (germline): SEHNR, FQNEAQ (reference sequence). The CDR3 is 16 amino acids. CDR3 in DNA: TGTGCCAGCAGCACTTTTCGGACTGCTCTACAAGAGACCCAGTACTTC. Translated: CASSTFRTALQETQYF.

This clone was found a few times. This sequence joins TRBV11-2 and TRBJ1-1, with D hard to call. The CDR3 is 13 residues long. Germline V gene sequence: CDR1 SGHAT, CDR2 FQNNGV. The V end lost 4 bases, the J end lost 5 bases, and 11 bases lay between the germline ends. The chain's CDR3 is CASSSRAGTEAFF. The CDR3 DNA sequence: TGTGCCAGCAGCTCGCGGGCGGGGACTGAAGCTTTCTTT.

The chain combines TRBV18 with TRBJ2-7, with 7 bases matching TRBD2. The CDR3 extends over 14 amino acids. The ends lost 2 bases at V and 0 bases at J; junction bases unmatched: 1. Germline CDR1 and CDR2: KGHSH and LQKENI. The chain's CDR3 is CASSPREGSYEQYF. For the CDR3, the DNA is TGTGCCAGCTCACCAAGGGAGGGCTCCTACGAGCAGTACTTC.

This chain joins TRBV19 and TRBJ2-7, with D possibly matching TRBD1 (6 bases). Trimming cost V 4 bases and J 2 bases, with 12 bases left between them. Looked up from germline, CDR1 is LNHDA and CDR2 is SQIVND (reference sequence). The CDR3 covers 14 residues. CDR3 region: CASSRAGAPYEQYF. CDR3 bases: TGTGCCAGTAGTAGAGCAGGGGCCCCCTACGAGCAGTACTTC.

V is TRBV28 and J is TRBJ1-1, with D unresolved. Per the germline V gene, CDR1 is MDHEN and CDR2 is SYDVKM. The CDR3 sequence is 12 residues long. V lost 2 bases to trimming and J lost 7 bases, with 8 bases between them. CDR3 sequence reads: CASSLDRGEAFF. In DNA, the CDR3 is TGTGCCAGCAGTTTAGACCGCGGTGAAGCTTTCTTT.

V and J are TRBV5-1 and TRBJ2-5; 9 bases fit TRBD1. V shed 4 bases, J shed 4 bases, and the junction held 11 bases outside the gene matches. Germline V gives CDR1 SGHRS, CDR2 YFSETQ. This CDR3 comprises 16 residues. The CDR3 DNA sequence: TGCGCCAGCAGCATTGTCCCGGGACAGGGAACAGAGACCCAGTACTTC. The encoded protein is CASSIVPGQGTETQYF.